The 11 T cell receptor beta chains below come from one sample, sequenced in a study of blood T cell repertoires in COVID-19. Assay: immunoSEQ multiplex PCR; the TCRdb copy retains only in-frame clones and omits some. The table includes 95,000 to 120,000 clones, around 86% detected once. Sequencing was performed on peripheral blood. The receptors come from a woman in her 70s with acute or convalescent COVID-19.

This clone was counted a single time. This chain joins TRBV5-4 and TRBJ2-3; 7 bases map to TRBD2. The CDR3 is 14 residues long. Germline-derived CDR1 and CDR2 are SGHNT and YYREEE (reference sequence). V trimming: 4 bases; J trimming: 4 bases; junction bases outside the gene matches: 6. CDR3 bases: TGTGCCAGCAGCCCCGGACTAGTCGCAGATACGCAGTATTTT. Amino acids: CASSPGLVADTQYF. The full variable domain, its missing parts supplied by reference TRBV5-4 and TRBJ2-3, is ETGVTQSPTHLIKTRGQQVTLRCSSQSGHNTVSWYQQALGQGPQFIFQYYREEENGRGNFPPRFSGLQFPNYSSELNVNALELDDSALYLCASSPGLVADTQYFGPGTRLTVL.

This clone was counted only a few times. The chain combines TRBV4-1 with TRBJ1-3; D is uncertain. Germline V gene lookup returns CDR1 MGHRA and CDR2 YSYEKL. V dropped 2 bases and J dropped 4 bases, with 9 bases sitting between them. CDR3 length: 14 residues. The CDR3 loop is CASSQQASGNTIYF. CDR3 nucleotides: TGCGCCAGCAGCCAACAAGCTTCGGGAAACACCATATATTTT.

J is TRBJ2-2 and V is TRBV27; 7 bases are a match to TRBD1. V shed 7 bases, J shed 1 base, and the junction held 15 bases outside the gene matches. Germline-derived CDR1 and CDR2 are MNHEY and SMNVEV (reference sequence). The CDR3 is 18 residues long. The CDR3 loop is CASKSLGQATLNTGELFF. The CDR3 DNA reads as TGTGCCAGCAAATCGCTAGGACAGGCCACTTTGAACACCGGGGAGCTGTTTTTT.

The chain carries TRBV28 and TRBJ1-5; 8 bases match TRBD1. This CDR3 is 21 amino acids long. Per the germline V gene, CDR1 is MDHEN and CDR2 is SYDVKM. V lost 4 bases and J lost 2; bases outside the gene matches: 22. CDR3 bases: TGTGCCAGCAGTTCCACCCCGGCCCTCGACAGGGGTGGTTATGGCAATCAGCCCCAGCATTTT. The encoded protein is CASSSTPALDRGGYGNQPQHF.

The chain employs TRBV5-5 and TRBJ2-7; TRBD2 matches at 8 bases. V trimming: 5 bases; J trimming: 1 base; junction bases outside the gene matches: 8. The length of the CDR3 is 15 residues. Germline values: CDR1 SGHKS, CDR2 YYEKEE (reference sequence). This CDR3 is CASRKKRESSYEQYF. For the CDR3, the DNA is TGTGCCAGCAGAAAAAAGCGGGAGTCTTCCTACGAGCAGTACTTC.

The CDR3 DNA is TGTGCCAGTAAAACTAGCGGGATGGTGGGGACCCAGTACTTC. It is translated as CASKTSGMVGTQYF. The chain carries TRBV19 and TRBJ2-5; 10 bases fit TRBD2. The junction had 9 bases not matched to a gene; V was cut back by 7 bases and J by 7 bases. The CDR3 sequence is 14 residues long. Germline loops: CDR1 LNHDA, CDR2 SQIVND (reference sequence).

V and J are TRBV5-4 and TRBJ1-1, with 11 bases identical to TRBD1. V shed 4 bases and J 4 bases; nucleotides not matched to a gene: 6. Germline loops: CDR1 SGHNT, CDR2 YYREEE (reference sequence). The CDR3 covers 15 residues. In DNA form, the CDR3 reads TGTGCCAGCAGCATCGGACAGGGGGCTACCACTGAAGCTTTCTTT. Its translation: CASSIGQGATTEAFF.

The chain is built from TRBV11-2 and TRBJ2-7, with 14 bases identical to TRBD2. Unmatched junction bases numbered 12, after V lost 5 bases and J lost 6 bases. The CDR3 extends over 17 amino acids. Germline V lookup: CDR1 SGHAT, CDR2 FQNNGV. The DNA for the CDR3 is TGTGCCAGCAGCCCAGGACTAGCGGGAGGCCTAGTGTTCGAGCAGTACTTC. Translation gives CASSPGLAGGLVFEQYF. Full variable domain (remainder filled in from reference TRBV11-2 and TRBJ2-7): EAGVAQSPRYKIIEKRQSVAFWCNPISGHATLYWYQQILGQGPKLLIQFQNNGVVDDSQLPKDRFSAERLKGVDSTLKIQPAKLEDSAVYLCASSPGLAGGLVFEQYFGPGTRLTVT.

The V call is TRBV4-1, the J call TRBJ2-7; 8 bases agree with TRBD2. Germline CDR1 is MGHRA and CDR2 is YSYEKL. Trimming at V came to 2 bases and at J to 2 bases, leaving 5 bases not matched to a gene. There are 15 residues in the CDR3. DNA for the CDR3: TGCGCCAGCAGCCAACCCCTCGGGGGGGCCTACGAGCAGTACTTC. It translates to CASSQPLGGAYEQYF.

The chain carries TRBV7-9 and TRBJ1-3; 7 nucleotides align to TRBD1. The CDR3 is 16 residues long. CDR1 and CDR2 (germline): SEHNR, FQNEAQ (reference sequence). The V and J ends lost 4 bases and 0 bases, in that order; junction bases with no gene match: 6. CDR3: CASSSVQGSSGNTIYF. The DNA for the CDR3 is TGTGCCAGCAGCTCAGTACAGGGGAGCTCTGGAAACACCATATATTTT.

The chain links TRBV7-2 to TRBJ1-6, with 8 bases matching TRBD1. Germline CDR1 is SGHTA and CDR2 is FQGNSA. V lost 2 bases, J lost 5 bases, and 8 bases stayed unmatched. The CDR3 sequence is 17 residues long. CDR3: CASSLKGGQANNSPLHF. CDR3 sequence (DNA): TGTGCCAGCAGCTTAAAAGGGGGACAGGCAAATAATTCACCCCTCCACTTT.